This TCR beta chain originates from a study of T cell responses to AZD1222 COVID-19 vaccine. Findings and caveats of the study: There were vaccine-associated CD4 TCRs across spike, dominant at 160-218 and 743-854. Once two AZD1222 doses were given, Spike-specific TCR breadth and depth went up.

Libraries were prepared by immunoSEQ multiplex PCR; TCRdb keeps only in-frame clonotypes and omits some of them. The sample has about 150,000 clones, roughly nine tenths seen once. V lost 5 bases and J 2 bases, leaving 19 bases between the germline ends. The CDR3 contains 16 residues. Germline loops: CDR1 SEHNR, CDR2 FQNEAQ (reference sequence). For this clone: Its antigen is still unknown.

The sample here was peripheral blood, taken on day 0 of AZD1222 vaccination. The sequence was obtained from an adult in good health. This chain connects TRBV7-9 to TRBJ2-7; weak D call: TRBD2 (6 bases). As DNA, the CDR3 is TGTGCCAGCAGCATACTCCCCGGGACTGTAACCTACGAGCAGTACTTC. Translated, it gives CASSILPGTVTYEQYF.